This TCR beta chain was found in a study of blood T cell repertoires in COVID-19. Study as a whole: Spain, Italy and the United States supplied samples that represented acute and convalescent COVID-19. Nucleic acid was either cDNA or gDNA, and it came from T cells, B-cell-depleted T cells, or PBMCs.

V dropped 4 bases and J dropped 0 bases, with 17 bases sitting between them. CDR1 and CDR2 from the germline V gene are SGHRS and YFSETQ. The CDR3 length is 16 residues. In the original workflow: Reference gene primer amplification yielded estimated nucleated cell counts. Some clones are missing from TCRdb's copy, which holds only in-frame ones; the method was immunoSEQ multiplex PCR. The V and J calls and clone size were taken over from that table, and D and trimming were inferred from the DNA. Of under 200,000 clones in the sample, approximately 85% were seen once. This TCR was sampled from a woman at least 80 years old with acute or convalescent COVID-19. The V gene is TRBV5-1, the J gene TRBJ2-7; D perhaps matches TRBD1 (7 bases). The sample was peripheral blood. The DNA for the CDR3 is TGCGCCAGCAGCCCGATCGCAGGGGGGAGCTCCTACGAGCAGTACTTC. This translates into CASSPIAGGSSYEQYF. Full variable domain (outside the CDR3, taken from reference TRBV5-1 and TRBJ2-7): KAGVTQTPRYLIKTRGQQVTLSCSPISGHRSVSWYQQTPGQGLQFLFEYFSETQRNKGNFPGRFSGRQFSNSRSEMNVSTLELGDSALYLCASSPIAGGSSYEQYFGPGTRLTVT.